These 26 T cell receptor beta chains came from one sample sequenced in a study of blood T cell repertoires in COVID-19. Repertoires were generated with immunoSEQ multiplex PCR, while TCRdb's copy carries only in-frame clones and drops some. The data contain 150,000 or so clones, around 80% of them singletons. Sequenced sample: peripheral blood. The receptors shown here come from an elderly woman with acute or convalescent COVID-19.

This chain's CDR3 is CASSRSTGSTDTQYF. DNA for the CDR3: TGTGCCAGCAGCCGATCGACAGGGAGCACAGATACGCAGTATTTT. The chain employs TRBV11-3 and TRBJ2-3; 7 positions match TRBD1. Germline V lookup: CDR1 SGHNT, CDR2 YENEEA. The CDR3 has 15 amino acids. The trim removed 5 bases at V and 0 bases at J, leaving 5 bases unmatched.

The J gene is TRBJ1-2, the V gene TRBV6-6; D not certain. The germline V gene encodes CDR1 MNHNY and CDR2 SVGAGI (reference sequence). There are 11 residues in the CDR3. The V end was cut by 7 bases, the J end by 5 bases, with 8 bases between. The CDR3 spells CASTTRYGYTF. The CDR3 DNA follows: TGTGCCAGCACAACGCGTTATGGCTACACCTTC.

This rearrangement joins TRBV18 to TRBJ2-2, with a possible D match to TRBD1 (6 bases). The germline gives CDR1 KGHSH, CDR2 LQKENI. Between the trimmed V and J ends, which lost 6 bases and 4 bases, there was a span of 12 bases. The CDR3 is made up of 14 amino acids. The CDR3 sequence: CASSTLDSTGELFF. For the CDR3, the DNA is TGTGCCAGCTCGACGCTGGACAGCACCGGGGAGCTGTTTTTT.

The chain uses TRBV29-1 and TRBJ1-3; the D is unclear. CDR1 SQVTM and CDR2 ANQGSEA come from the germline V gene. V lost 4 bases, J lost 0 bases, and 7 bases lay in between. The CDR3 has 13 amino acids. CDR3 nucleotide sequence: TGCAGCGTTGGAGGAGCCTCTGGAAACACCATATATTTT. It codes for CSVGGASGNTIYF.

The chain uses TRBV6-4 and TRBJ2-5; D remains unclear. The CDR3 covers 16 residues. Trimming pared 6 bases from V and 2 bases from J, leaving 19 bases between. CDR1 is MRHNA, CDR2 SNTAGT, per germline. DNA of the CDR3: TGTGCCAGCAGCGGCCATATCGCGACACCGCAAGAGACCCAGTACTTC. This sequence encodes CASSGHIATPQETQYF.

This clone was recorded once. The chain joins TRBV5-4 to TRBJ1-6, with D hard to call. The V and J ends lost 0 bases and 7 bases respectively, with 8 bases between them. This CDR3 is 14 amino acids long. Germline V lookup: CDR1 SGHNT, CDR2 YYREEE (reference sequence). The CDR3 DNA reads as TGTGCCAGCAGCTTGGACAGCATGAATTCACCCCTCCACTTT. Translation: CASSLDSMNSPLHF.

The sample holds one count of this clone. The V call is TRBV4-2, the J call TRBJ2-1; 14 positions match TRBD2. This CDR3 comprises 17 residues. CDR1 and CDR2 (germline): LGHNA, YNFKEQ. J lost 8 bases, V lost 0 bases, and 6 bases had no gene match. CDR3 sequence (DNA): TGTGCCAGCAGCCAAGATCCGGGGGGACTAGCGGGAGATGAGCAGTTCTTC. Protein: CASSQDPGGLAGDEQFF.

The chain recombines TRBV9 with TRBJ1-3, with D perhaps TRBD1 (5 bases). The CDR3 loop spans 16 amino acids. V was trimmed by 4 bases and J by 0 bases, leaving 14 bases between them. Looked up from germline, CDR1 is SGDLS and CDR2 is YYNGEE. CDR3 protein: CASSPTTVHSGNTIYF. In nucleotides, the CDR3 is TGTGCCAGCAGCCCCACGACAGTACACTCTGGAAACACCATATATTTT.

V gene TRBV6-5 combines with J gene TRBJ1-6; 8 positions match TRBD1. This CDR3 spans 14 amino acids. Looked up from germline, CDR1 is MNHEY and CDR2 is SVGAGI. With 7 bases clipped from V and 7 bases from J, the junction kept 6 bases outside the gene matches. This chain's CDR3 is CASTGQGWNSPLHF. The DNA of the CDR3 is TGTGCCAGCACCGGACAGGGCTGGAATTCACCCCTCCACTTT.

Regarding this clone: Other DNA sequences within the sample encode an identical CDR3. The CDR3 protein is CASSLVSGGSNTGELFF. For the CDR3, the DNA is TGCGCCAGCAGCTTGGTATCGGGGGGATCGAACACCGGGGAGCTGTTTTTT. The chain uses TRBV5-1 and TRBJ2-2; 7 bases are shared with TRBD2. Germline trimming cut 0 bases from V and 0 bases from J; bases unmatched to any gene: 5. Germline CDR1 reads SGHRS; CDR2 reads YFSETQ. CDR3 length equals 17 residues. The whole variable domain, filled in from reference TRBV5-1 and TRBJ2-2, reads KAGVTQTPRYLIKTRGQQVTLSCSPISGHRSVSWYQQTPGQGLQFLFEYFSETQRNKGNFPGRFSGRQFSNSRSEMNVSTLELGDSALYLCASSLVSGGSNTGELFFGEGSRLTVL.

The J gene is TRBJ1-4, the V gene TRBV5-1; D is perhaps TRBD1 (6 bases). Trimming pared 5 bases from V and 4 bases from J, leaving 15 bases between. CDR3 length: 15 residues. Per germline, CDR1 SGHRS and CDR2 YFSETQ. The CDR3 protein is CASRFSGTINEKLFF. The CDR3 nucleotides are TGCGCCAGCAGGTTCTCAGGGACAATTAATGAAAAACTGTTTTTT.

This clone was found a few times. J is TRBJ2-5 and V is TRBV3-1 (or the pseudogene TRBV3-2); TRBD2 is a possible D gene (6 bases). The CDR3 loop spans 15 amino acids. In germline, CDR1 is LGHDT, CDR2 YNNKEL (reference sequence). Trimming took 3 bases from V and 1 from J, leaving 12 bases between them. As DNA, the CDR3 is TGTGCCAGCAGCCAGGGCCGGGACTTCCAAGAGACCCAGTACTTC. Translation gives CASSQGRDFQETQYF.

This clone was recorded a few times. The CDR3 DNA is TGTGCCAGCTCACTAAAAACCGGGACAGGGGGCACTGGGGCCAACGTCCTGACTTTC. Protein sequence: CASSLKTGTGGTGANVLTF. The rearrangement uses TRBV18 and TRBJ2-6; the match to TRBD1 covers 12 bases. The CDR3 sequence is 19 residues long. Trimming cost V 4 bases and J 2 bases; bases outside gene matches: 9. The germline V gene has CDR1 KGHSH and CDR2 LQKENI.

The chain couples TRBV5-4 to TRBJ2-7, with 9 bases aligning to TRBD2. Germline V gives CDR1 SGHNT, CDR2 YYREEE (reference sequence). V dropped 0 bases and J dropped 5; count of bases not matched to a gene: 6. The CDR3 has 15 amino acids. The CDR3 reads CASSLAAAGGHEQYF. The CDR3 DNA sequence: TGTGCCAGCAGCTTGGCGGCAGCGGGAGGCCACGAGCAGTACTTC.

This chain uses TRBV2 with TRBJ1-1; D remains unclear. This CDR3 is built from 13 residues. The V end lost 4 bases, the J end lost 4 bases, and 10 bases lay between the germline ends. Germline CDR1 reads SNHLY; CDR2 reads FYNNEI. The CDR3: CASSVREFTEAFF. The CDR3 coding sequence is TGTGCCAGCAGTGTTCGGGAGTTCACTGAAGCTTTCTTT.

V and J are TRBV5-4 and TRBJ2-3, with TRBD2 identical over 11 bases. J was trimmed by 5 bases and V by 5 bases; bases with no gene match: 4. Germline V gene sequence: CDR1 SGHNT, CDR2 YYREEE (reference sequence). The CDR3 has 14 amino acids. Here the CDR3 reads CASRLAGGQDTQYF. In DNA form, the CDR3 reads TGTGCCAGCAGATTAGCGGGGGGGCAAGATACGCAGTATTTT.

The gene calls are TRBV2 and TRBJ2-7; TRBD2 matches 7 bases. The junction had 11 bases not matched to a gene; V was cut back by 7 bases and J by 5 bases. The CDR3 is 14 amino acids. Germline loops: CDR1 SNHLY, CDR2 FYNNEI. The DNA for the CDR3 is TGTGCCAGCACGGTAGCGGGTGCCCTCAACGAGCAGTACTTC. Translated, it gives CASTVAGALNEQYF.

This clone was found once. V usage is TRBV5-1 and J usage is TRBJ2-4; 9 bases line up with TRBD2. V trimming: 0 bases; J trimming: 3 bases; junction bases outside the gene matches: 7. The CDR3 is 17 amino acids. Germline V CDR1 and CDR2: SGHRS, YFSETQ. CDR3 in DNA: TGCGCCAGCAGCTTGGAATGGGCGGGAGGGGGCAAAAACATTCAGTACTTC. This gives the protein CASSLEWAGGGKNIQYF. The full variable domain, in which reference TRBV5-1 and TRBJ2-4 provide the parts outside the CDR3, is KAGVTQTPRYLIKTRGQQVTLSCSPISGHRSVSWYQQTPGQGLQFLFEYFSETQRNKGNFPGRFSGRQFSNSRSEMNVSTLELGDSALYLCASSLEWAGGGKNIQYFGAGTRLSVL.

The CDR3 nucleotides read TGTGCCAGCAGTTTATCGTCCCCGTGGACAGGGAGGTCACCCCTCCACTTT. This gives the protein CASSLSSPWTGRSPLHF. J is TRBJ1-6 and V is TRBV28, with TRBD1 matching 8 bases. Germline lookup yields CDR1 MDHEN and CDR2 SYDVKM. Unmatched junction bases numbered 12, after V lost 1 base and J lost 10 bases. The CDR3 extends over 17 amino acids.

The chain has TRBV5-1 and TRBJ1-2, with 9 bases fitting TRBD1. Trimming took 0 bases from V and 8 from J; bases not matched to a gene: 11. The CDR3 is 16 residues long. Germline V gene data show CDR1 as SGHRS and CDR2 as YFSETQ. CDR3 sequence (DNA): TGCGCCAGCAGCTTGGGACTTTCCGGGACAGGGAGCGGCTACACCTTC. It is translated as CASSLGLSGTGSGYTF.

The J gene is TRBJ2-3, the V gene TRBV2; 12 positions agree with TRBD1. V dropped 6 bases and J dropped 5; count of bases not matched to a gene: 9. The CDR3 totals 16 residues. Looked up from germline, CDR1 is SNHLY and CDR2 is FYNNEI. CDR3 sequence (DNA): TGTGCCAGCAGCTCCGCGGGACAGGGGGCGGGAGATACGCAGTATTTT. Translating it yields CASSSAGQGAGDTQYF.

This rearrangement joins TRBV5-1 to TRBJ1-1; TRBD1 aligns across 8 bases. Looked up from germline, CDR1 is SGHRS and CDR2 is YFSETQ. This CDR3 has 14 amino acids. V lost 4 bases and J lost 7; bases outside the gene matches: 9. The CDR3 region has the DNA TGCGCCAGCAGCCCCGGACAGGGAGTAGGTGAAGCTTTCTTT. It specifies CASSPGQGVGEAFF.

This chain connects TRBV3-1 (or the pseudogene TRBV3-2) to TRBJ2-5; D ambiguous. The CDR3 is 15 amino acids. Trimming took 3 bases from V and 1 from J, leaving 12 bases between them. From germline, CDR1 is LGHDT and CDR2 YNNKEL (reference sequence). CDR3 sequence: CASSHNILSQETQYF. In DNA form, the CDR3 reads TGTGCCAGCAGCCATAACATACTAAGCCAAGAGACCCAGTACTTC.

J is TRBJ1-4 and V is TRBV7-9; 11 bases line up with TRBD1. The CDR3 has 15 residues. Germline V lookup: CDR1 SEHNR, CDR2 FQNEAQ (reference sequence). V was pared by 1 base and J by 13 bases, with 8 bases of the junction left unmatched. Here the CDR3 DNA reads TGTGCCAGCAGCTTAGGGGACAGGGGGAAAATTGGACTGTTTTTT. Amino acid sequence: CASSLGDRGKIGLFF. The complete variable domain, with remaining parts taken from reference TRBV7-9 and TRBJ1-4, reads DTGVSQNPRHKITKRGQNVTFRCDPISEHNRLYWYRQTLGQGPEFLTYFQNEAQLEKSRLLSDRFSAERPKGSFSTLEIQRTEQGDSAMYLCASSLGDRGKIGLFFGSGTQLSVL.

This sequence joins TRBV7-2 and TRBJ1-4; D remains unclear. Deletions cut 6 bases from V and 0 bases from J, with 11 bases between. Looked up from germline, CDR1 is SGHTA and CDR2 is FQGNSA. The length of the CDR3 is 15 residues. The CDR3 reads CASSRGPPTNEKLFF. The CDR3 coding sequence is TGTGCCAGCAGTCGCGGGCCGCCAACTAATGAAAAACTGTTTTTT.

The chain carries TRBV5-5 and TRBJ2-1; tentative D call: TRBD1 (5 bases). Trimming took off 2 bases at V and 4 bases at J, with 7 bases between the two ends. Germline lookup yields CDR1 SGHKS and CDR2 YYEKEE (reference sequence). The CDR3 has 13 amino acids. CDR3 in amino acids: CASSLDSYNEQFF. In DNA, the CDR3 is TGTGCCAGCAGCTTAGACAGTTACAATGAGCAGTTCTTC.